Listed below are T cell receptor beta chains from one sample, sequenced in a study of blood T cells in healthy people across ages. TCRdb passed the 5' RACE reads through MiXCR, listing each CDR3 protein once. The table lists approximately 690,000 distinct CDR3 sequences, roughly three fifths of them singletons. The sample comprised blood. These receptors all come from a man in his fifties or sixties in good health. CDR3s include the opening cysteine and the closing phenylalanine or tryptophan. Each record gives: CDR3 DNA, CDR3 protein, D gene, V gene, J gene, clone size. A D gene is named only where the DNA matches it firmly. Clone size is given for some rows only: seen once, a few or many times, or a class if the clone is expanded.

cdr3_nt: TGTGCCAGCAGCTTAGGGACAGGGGGGGTAGAGACCCAGTTCTTC
cdr3_aa: CASSLGTGGVETQFF
d_call: TRBD1
v_call: TRBV7-2
j_call: TRBJ2-1
clone_size: once

cdr3_nt: TGCAGTGCTAGAAAGGCAGGGGGGAACTATGGCTACACCTTC
cdr3_aa: CSARKAGGNYGYTF
d_call: TRBD1
v_call: TRBV20-1
j_call: TRBJ1-2
clone_size: -

cdr3_nt: TGTGCCAGCAGCAACAGGATCACCTACGAGCAGTACTTC
cdr3_aa: CASSNRITYEQYF
d_call: -
v_call: TRBV7-2
j_call: TRBJ2-7
clone_size: -

cdr3_nt: TGTGCCAGCAGCGAGGCCCCTGCCTACGAGCAGTACTTC
cdr3_aa: CASSEAPAYEQYF
d_call: -
v_call: TRBV9
j_call: TRBJ2-7
clone_size: -

cdr3_nt: TGTGCCAGCAGCCGGAATACACTAGCGGGGGCAGATACGCAGTATTTT
cdr3_aa: CASSRNTLAGADTQYF
d_call: TRBD2
v_call: TRBV7-2
j_call: TRBJ2-3
clone_size: -

cdr3_nt: TGTGCCATCAGTGCAACCCAGGGGTATAGCAATCAGCCCCAGCATTTT
cdr3_aa: CAISATQGYSNQPQHF
d_call: -
v_call: TRBV10-3
j_call: TRBJ1-5
clone_size: -

cdr3_nt: TGTGCCAGCAGTGATAGGGGATATGGCGGCTACACCTTC
cdr3_aa: CASSDRGYGGYTF
d_call: -
v_call: TRBV2
j_call: TRBJ1-2
clone_size: -

cdr3_nt: TGTGCCATCAGTGAGCAGGGACTAGCGGGGGTGGGGTTCTTC
cdr3_aa: CAISEQGLAGVGFF
d_call: TRBD2
v_call: TRBV10-3
j_call: TRBJ2-1
clone_size: -

cdr3_nt: TGTGCCAGCAGCTGGCTAGCGGTCTCCTACAATGAGCAGTTCTTC
cdr3_aa: CASSWLAVSYNEQFF
d_call: TRBD2
v_call: TRBV7-2
j_call: TRBJ2-1
clone_size: -

cdr3_nt: TGTGCCAGCAGCGTCTCCGGGACAGGGGGAAGGAATGAGCAGTTCTTC
cdr3_aa: CASSVSGTGGRNEQFF
d_call: -
v_call: TRBV21-1
j_call: TRBJ2-1
clone_size: few

cdr3_nt: TGCAGCGTCGGAGAGGGGGTGCCTGGAGAGACCCAGTACTTC
cdr3_aa: CSVGEGVPGETQYF
d_call: -
v_call: TRBV29-1
j_call: TRBJ2-5
clone_size: -

cdr3_nt: TGTGCCAGCTCACAGCAGGGGACCACTAATGAAAAACTGTTTTTT
cdr3_aa: CASSQQGTTNEKLFF
d_call: -
v_call: TRBV18
j_call: TRBJ1-4
clone_size: few

cdr3_nt: TGTGCCACCAGCAGCGGACAGGCGTTCGGCTATGGCTACACCTTC
cdr3_aa: CATSSGQAFGYGYTF
d_call: TRBD1
v_call: TRBV15
j_call: TRBJ1-2
clone_size: -

cdr3_nt: TGCAGTGCGGGGGCGACAGATACGCAGTATTTT
cdr3_aa: CSAGATDTQYF
d_call: -
v_call: TRBV20-1
j_call: TRBJ2-3
clone_size: few

cdr3_nt: TGTGCCAGCAGTTTTAGCGGGGGCACAGATACGCGGTATTTT
cdr3_aa: CASSFSGGTDTRYF
d_call: TRBD2
v_call: TRBV27
j_call: TRBJ2-3
clone_size: -

cdr3_nt: TGTGCCAGCAGCCCCCCGGGACAGGGGCTCGAAGACTATGGCTACACCTTC
cdr3_aa: CASSPPGQGLEDYGYTF
d_call: TRBD1
v_call: TRBV9
j_call: TRBJ1-2
clone_size: -

cdr3_nt: TGCAGTGCTAGAGATCACCGTTCCGAGCAGTACTTC
cdr3_aa: CSARDHRSEQYF
d_call: -
v_call: TRBV20-1
j_call: TRBJ2-7
clone_size: -

cdr3_nt: TGTGCCAGCAGCCAAGGGGTAGGGCTAGAGACCCAGTACTTC
cdr3_aa: CASSQGVGLETQYF
d_call: -
v_call: TRBV4-2
j_call: TRBJ2-5
clone_size: -

cdr3_nt: TGTGCCAGCAGCCCACCTTCGGGGTCCTCCTACAATGAGCAGTTCTTC
cdr3_aa: CASSPPSGSSYNEQFF
d_call: -
v_call: TRBV7-2
j_call: TRBJ2-1
clone_size: few

cdr3_nt: TGTGCCAGCAGCCAAGACCTCCCAAACACAGATACGCAGTATTTT
cdr3_aa: CASSQDLPNTDTQYF
d_call: -
v_call: TRBV3-1
j_call: TRBJ2-3
clone_size: -

cdr3_nt: TGTGCCAGCAGCACTTTCCCCTCCACCCGGAACAATGAGCAGTTCTTC
cdr3_aa: CASSTFPSTRNNEQFF
d_call: -
v_call: TRBV12-3/TRBV12-4
j_call: TRBJ2-1
clone_size: -

cdr3_nt: TGTGCTAGTGGTTTGGGACAGGGGGCGTACAATGAGCAGTTCTTC
cdr3_aa: CASGLGQGAYNEQFF
d_call: TRBD1
v_call: TRBV12-5
j_call: TRBJ2-1
clone_size: -

cdr3_nt: TGTGCCAGCAGGGAGACCGGAAACTACGAGCAGTACTTC
cdr3_aa: CASRETGNYEQYF
d_call: -
v_call: TRBV6-5
j_call: TRBJ2-7
clone_size: -

cdr3_nt: TGTGCCAGCAAGACGGCCCCGGGACAGTCCCAATTTTACCAAGAGACCCAGTACTTC
cdr3_aa: CASKTAPGQSQFYQETQYF
d_call: TRBD1
v_call: TRBV12-3/TRBV12-4
j_call: TRBJ2-5
clone_size: few

cdr3_nt: TGTGCCAGCAGTCGGACTCACCGCGAGCAGTACTTC
cdr3_aa: CASSRTHREQYF
d_call: -
v_call: TRBV6-7
j_call: TRBJ2-7
clone_size: -

cdr3_nt: TGTGCCAGCAGCACTCTAGCGGAATTCACAGATACGCAGTATTTT
cdr3_aa: CASSTLAEFTDTQYF
d_call: TRBD2
v_call: TRBV2
j_call: TRBJ2-3
clone_size: -

cdr3_nt: TGCGCCAGCAGCCAAGATCTAGCGCAAACGCAGTATTTT
cdr3_aa: CASSQDLAQTQYF
d_call: -
v_call: TRBV4-1
j_call: TRBJ2-3
clone_size: -

cdr3_nt: TGCAGCGTTGAAGAACCTGGCGGGGCAGGGTGGGAGACCCAGTACTTC
cdr3_aa: CSVEEPGGAGWETQYF
d_call: -
v_call: TRBV29-1
j_call: TRBJ2-5
clone_size: few

cdr3_nt: TGCAGCGTTGATAGCGGACAGAACTATGGCTACACCTTC
cdr3_aa: CSVDSGQNYGYTF
d_call: -
v_call: TRBV29-1
j_call: TRBJ1-2
clone_size: -

cdr3_nt: TGTGCCAGCAGCGTAGATCAATGGGAGACCCAGTACTTC
cdr3_aa: CASSVDQWETQYF
d_call: -
v_call: TRBV11-2
j_call: TRBJ2-5
clone_size: -

cdr3_nt: TGTGCCAGCAGCCAGAGGCTTGGTGAAAAACTGTTTTTT
cdr3_aa: CASSQRLGEKLFF
d_call: -
v_call: TRBV7-7
j_call: TRBJ1-4
clone_size: -

cdr3_nt: TGTGCCAGCAGCTCCGAAATGTTGCGGTCTGGGGCCAACGTCCTGACTTTC
cdr3_aa: CASSSEMLRSGANVLTF
d_call: -
v_call: TRBV5-5
j_call: TRBJ2-6
clone_size: few

cdr3_nt: TGTGCCAGCACCGCCGACAATCTTGGTACCTATGGCTACACCTTC
cdr3_aa: CASTADNLGTYGYTF
d_call: -
v_call: TRBV28
j_call: TRBJ1-2
clone_size: -

cdr3_nt: TGTGCCAGCAGTTACTCGATAAAGGCGGCGGGGGGGCCGGAGCAGTTCTTC
cdr3_aa: CASSYSIKAAGGPEQFF
d_call: TRBD2
v_call: TRBV6-2/TRBV6-3
j_call: TRBJ2-1
clone_size: few

cdr3_nt: TGTGCCAGCAGTTTATCTGCCGGTGGTCACGAGACCCAGTACTTC
cdr3_aa: CASSLSAGGHETQYF
d_call: -
v_call: TRBV28
j_call: TRBJ2-5
clone_size: -

cdr3_nt: TGTGCCAGCAGTGCACAGGGTGACAATGAGCAGTTCTTC
cdr3_aa: CASSAQGDNEQFF
d_call: -
v_call: TRBV25-1
j_call: TRBJ2-1
clone_size: few

cdr3_nt: TGTGCCAGCAGCCCCTTCAGGGGCGCAGGCACAGATACGCAGTATTTT
cdr3_aa: CASSPFRGAGTDTQYF
d_call: -
v_call: TRBV3-1
j_call: TRBJ2-3
clone_size: -

cdr3_nt: TGCAGTGCTAGAGATGGGGCTTCCAGTGAAAAACTGTTTTTT
cdr3_aa: CSARDGASSEKLFF
d_call: -
v_call: TRBV20-1
j_call: TRBJ1-4
clone_size: -

cdr3_nt: TGTGCCAGCAGTTTCCCCTTATCTGCGGGGGCCCCCACAGATACGCAGTATTTT
cdr3_aa: CASSFPLSAGAPTDTQYF
d_call: -
v_call: TRBV28
j_call: TRBJ2-3
clone_size: once

cdr3_nt: TGTGCCAGCAGACTAGAAAGGGGGACCCAGTACTTC
cdr3_aa: CASRLERGTQYF
d_call: -
v_call: TRBV12-3/TRBV12-4
j_call: TRBJ2-5
clone_size: -

cdr3_nt: TGTGCCAGCTCACCACCCGGGGTTCGAGGGGAGACCCAGTACTTC
cdr3_aa: CASSPPGVRGETQYF
d_call: -
v_call: TRBV18
j_call: TRBJ2-5
clone_size: -

cdr3_nt: TGTGCCAGCAGTTTTAATTGGGACACACAAGAGACCCAGTACTTC
cdr3_aa: CASSFNWDTQETQYF
d_call: -
v_call: TRBV27
j_call: TRBJ2-5
clone_size: -

cdr3_nt: TGTGCCAGCTCACCACCCCTCGCAGATACGCAGTATTTT
cdr3_aa: CASSPPLADTQYF
d_call: -
v_call: TRBV18
j_call: TRBJ2-3
clone_size: -

cdr3_nt: TGCAGTGCCAGGTCTAGCTTCACACAGGGTAATGAGCAGTTCTTC
cdr3_aa: CSARSSFTQGNEQFF
d_call: -
v_call: TRBV20-1
j_call: TRBJ2-1
clone_size: -

cdr3_nt: TGTGCCAGCAGTGTAGGCCCGGTCACAGATACGCAGTATTTT
cdr3_aa: CASSVGPVTDTQYF
d_call: -
v_call: TRBV12-3/TRBV12-4
j_call: TRBJ2-3
clone_size: -

cdr3_nt: TGTGCCAGCAGTTCCTGGCAGGGTAGATGGTTAAACTCTGAAGCTTTCTTT
cdr3_aa: CASSSWQGRWLNSEAFF
d_call: -
v_call: TRBV27
j_call: TRBJ1-1
clone_size: -

cdr3_nt: TGTGCCAGCGGGTTCTCGGGGGAGCAGTACTTC
cdr3_aa: CASGFSGEQYF
d_call: -
v_call: TRBV2
j_call: TRBJ2-5
clone_size: -

cdr3_nt: TGTGCCAGCAGCCCGGACCTGGGGGACATTCAGTACTTC
cdr3_aa: CASSPDLGDIQYF
d_call: -
v_call: TRBV7-7
j_call: TRBJ2-4
clone_size: -

cdr3_nt: TGCGCCAGCAGCCCCTCGCAGGACCGGCGGGGCTACGAGCAGTACTTC
cdr3_aa: CASSPSQDRRGYEQYF
d_call: -
v_call: TRBV4-1
j_call: TRBJ2-7
clone_size: -

cdr3_nt: TGTGCCAACAGGCGACAGGGACCGAACACTGAAGCTTTCTTT
cdr3_aa: CANRRQGPNTEAFF
d_call: TRBD1
v_call: TRBV7-9
j_call: TRBJ1-1
clone_size: -

cdr3_nt: TGCAGTGCTAGAGACAATCCGGGACAGGGTGAATACACCTTC
cdr3_aa: CSARDNPGQGEYTF
d_call: TRBD1
v_call: TRBV20-1
j_call: TRBJ1-2
clone_size: -

cdr3_nt: TGTGCCAGCAGCTTTAGCGACAGTGGGACCTACGAGCAGTACTTC
cdr3_aa: CASSFSDSGTYEQYF
d_call: -
v_call: TRBV7-6
j_call: TRBJ2-7
clone_size: -

cdr3_nt: TGCAGCGTTGGAGGGGGGGGTCAGCCCCAGCATTTT
cdr3_aa: CSVGGGGQPQHF
d_call: -
v_call: TRBV29-1
j_call: TRBJ1-5
clone_size: -

cdr3_nt: TGTGCCACCAGCAGAGGGGGGGGGCGGGAAAAACTGTTTTTT
cdr3_aa: CATSRGGGREKLFF
d_call: -
v_call: TRBV15
j_call: TRBJ1-4
clone_size: -

cdr3_nt: TGTGCCAGCAGCTTGGATGGGACAGGGGTTCCAACTAATGAAAAACTGTTTTTT
cdr3_aa: CASSLDGTGVPTNEKLFF
d_call: TRBD1
v_call: TRBV5-5
j_call: TRBJ1-4
clone_size: few